Shown below are 6 T cell receptor beta chains from a single sample sequenced in a study of shared clonotypes between healthy human individuals. Only in-frame clones appear in the TCRdb table, and some are missing; sequencing was by immunoSEQ multiplex PCR. The sample lists over 1.4 million clones, roughly 95% occurring once. Sequenced input: naive CD4+ T cells sorted from blood. Stated subset: CD45RA+ positively selected. These receptors all stem from a young man in good health.

The table lists this clone with a count of one. The gene calls are TRBV5-1 and TRBJ2-5, with 9 bases lining up with TRBD1. Germline loops: CDR1 SGHRS, CDR2 YFSETQ. This CDR3 has 18 residues. The V and J ends lost 2 bases and 2 bases, in that order; junction bases with no gene match: 13. As DNA, the CDR3 is TGCGCCAGCAGCTTAAGAATAGTCCGGGACAGGGATCAAGAGACCCAGTACTTC. Amino acid sequence: CASSLRIVRDRDQETQYF.

J is TRBJ2-7 and V is TRBV5-1, with a tentative D call TRBD1 (6 bases). The germline V gene encodes CDR1 SGHRS and CDR2 YFSETQ. The CDR3 is 17 residues long. V shed 0 bases and J shed 7 bases, with 23 bases lying between them. The CDR3 coding sequence is TGCGCCAGCAGCTTGGCCGGGTTTGGAACAGGGAAGAAAGAGCAGTACTTC. Its translation: CASSLAGFGTGKKEQYF.

The chain joins TRBV11-2 to TRBJ2-5; TRBD1 matches 10 bases. From germline, CDR1 is SGHAT and CDR2 FQNNGV. V trimming: 1 base; J trimming: 4 bases; junction bases outside the gene matches: 0. CDR3 length: 14 amino acids. The CDR3 loop is CASSLGQGAETQYF. CDR3 DNA: TGTGCCAGCAGCTTAGGACAGGGGGCAGAGACCCAGTACTTC. The complete variable domain, with remaining parts taken from reference TRBV11-2 and TRBJ2-5, reads EAGVAQSPRYKIIEKRQSVAFWCNPISGHATLYWYQQILGQGPKLLIQFQNNGVVDDSQLPKDRFSAERLKGVDSTLKIQPAKLEDSAVYLCASSLGQGAETQYFGPGTRLLVL.

This chain uses TRBV18 with TRBJ1-1; 8 bases match TRBD1. The trim removed 4 bases at V and 5 bases at J, leaving 12 bases unmatched. The CDR3 is made up of 16 amino acids. Germline V lookup: CDR1 KGHSH, CDR2 LQKENI. The CDR3 region is CASSQDRGPFITEAFF. The CDR3 DNA sequence: TGTGCCAGCTCACAAGACAGGGGTCCTTTCATAACTGAAGCTTTCTTT.

V is TRBV28 and J is TRBJ2-2; TRBD2 might be the D (5 bases). V lost 2 bases and J lost 1, with 11 bases in between. CDR3 length: 16 residues. Germline V lookup: CDR1 MDHEN, CDR2 SYDVKM. CDR3 protein: CASSLGRRMNTGELFF. CDR3 sequence (DNA): TGTGCCAGCAGTTTAGGGAGACGGATGAACACCGGGGAGCTGTTTTTT. Filled out from reference TRBV28 and TRBJ2-2, the complete variable domain reads DVKVTQSSRYLVKRTGEKVFLECVQDMDHENMFWYRQDPGLGLRLIYFSYDVKMKEKGDIPEGYSVSREKKERFSLILESASTNQTSMYLCASSLGRRMNTGELFFGEGSRLTVL.

This sequence joins TRBV28 and TRBJ2-3; TRBD2 matches at 7 bases. CDR1 and CDR2 from the germline V gene are MDHEN and SYDVKM. V lost 6 bases and J lost 5; bases outside the gene matches: 11. The CDR3 runs 15 residues. CDR3 sequence reads: CASRTRGWEGDTQYF. CDR3 DNA: TGTGCCAGCAGAACCAGAGGTTGGGAGGGAGATACGCAGTATTTT.